These T cell receptor beta chains were read from a single sample in a study of T cell repertoires in cytomegalovirus infection. MiXCR, run by TCRdb on the reads, gives a single entry per CDR3 protein. The sample records roughly 77,000 distinct CDR3 sequences, about 4.2% being singletons. Sample: PBMCs. Receptor source: a human donor in good health (CMV status not recorded). Some clones in this sample may be carry-over from other donors' samples. The CDR3 runs from the conserved cysteine through the conserved F or W. Each record gives: J gene, clone size, D gene, CDR3 length, V gene, CDR3 DNA, CDR3 protein. The D gene is left open where the match is weak. Sizes are listed as once, few or many counts, or a class when the clone is expanded.

TRBJ2-1 | many | TRBD2 | 14 | TRBV19 | TGTGCCAGTCAGACCCCCGGGAGGGGAAATGAGCAGTTCTTC | CASQTPGRGNEQFF
TRBJ2-1 | many | TRBD1 | 15 | TRBV7-8 | TGTGCCAGCAGCTACGACAGGGGGATCTACAATGAGCAGTTCTTC | CASSYDRGIYNEQFF
TRBJ2-5 | many | TRBD2 | 17 | TRBV19 | TGTGCCAGCCGCCGGACTAGCGGGGGGGCCGGCGCTGAGACCCAGTACTTC | CASRRTSGGAGAETQYF
TRBJ2-1 | many | - | 11 | TRBV27 | TGTGCCAGCAGACGTTACAATGAGCAGTTCTTC | CASRRYNEQFF
TRBJ2-3 | many | TRBD1 | 15 | TRBV12-3/TRBV12-4 | TGTGCCAGCAGGAGGGGGCTTCCCCGCACAGATACGCAGTATTTT | CASRRGLPRTDTQYF
TRBJ1-6 | many | - | 15 | TRBV7-2 | TGTGCCAGCAGCTCCAGTCAGGGTTTGAATTCACCCCTCCACTTT | CASSSSQGLNSPLHF
TRBJ1-1 | many | TRBD1 | 14 | TRBV12-3/TRBV12-4 | TGTGCCAGCAGGGGGACAGGGCTTGGCACTGAAGCTTTCTTT | CASRGTGLGTEAFF
TRBJ2-1 | many | TRBD2 | 16 | TRBV11-2 | TGTGCCAGCAGCTACCTCGGCGCGGGGGGGCTCCATGAGCAGTTCTTC | CASSYLGAGGLHEQFF
TRBJ2-1 | many | - | 16 | TRBV7-3 | TGTGCCAGCAGCTCCCGAGCGGTGAGCTCCTACAATGAGCAGTTCTTC | CASSSRAVSSYNEQFF
TRBJ1-1 | many | - | 13 | TRBV7-2 | TGTGCCAGCAGCTTAGCTGGGGAGGCTGAAGCTTTCTTT | CASSLAGEAEAFF
TRBJ1-2 | many | - | 12 | TRBV28 | TGTGCCAGCAGTCGCGGACACTATGGCTACACCTTC | CASSRGHYGYTF
TRBJ1-2 | many | TRBD1 | 15 | TRBV12-3/TRBV12-4 | TGTGCCAGCAGTGCCCAGGGGGCAAGGAGCTATGGCTACACCTTC | CASSAQGARSYGYTF
TRBJ1-5 | many | - | 14 | TRBV12-3/TRBV12-4 | TGTGCCAGCAGTCTTGCGTATAGCAATCAGCCCCAGCATTTT | CASSLAYSNQPQHF
TRBJ1-2 | few | - | 14 | TRBV19 | TGTGCCAGTAGTACCACTTCGGAGTCCTATGGCTACACCTTC | CASSTTSESYGYTF
TRBJ2-5 | many | - | 13 | TRBV7-2 | TGTGCCAGCAGCTTGATCAGGGAAGAGACCCAGTACTTC | CASSLIREETQYF